This record looks at one TCR beta chain sequence and its context. TCRdb redid the calling of the RT-PCR reads with MiXCR, one entry per CDR3 protein. The sample carries around 700,000 distinct CDR3 sequences, 13% to 15% recorded once. CDR1 is SGDLS and CDR2 is YYNGEE in the germline V gene. V shed 4 bases, J shed 7 bases, and the junction held 4 bases outside the gene matches. This CDR3 is 12 amino acids long. V and J are TRBV9 and TRBJ1-1; TRBD1 matches at 7 bases. Sequencing used memory CD4+ T cells from blood. The TCR sequence derives from a female donor in good health, serving as a healthy control. CDR3 region: CASSPRDSEAFF. DNA of the CDR3: TGTGCCAGCAGCCCACGGGACAGTGAAGCTTTCTTT.